This paragraph reports one TCR beta chain. Measured with immunoSEQ multiplex PCR; TCRdb has only the in-frame clones, and not every one. Among 250,000 to 300,000 clones, roughly 90% were seen once, and the ten largest hold roughly 2%. The sample comes from a study of blood T cell repertoires in COVID-19. The sequenced material came from peripheral blood. The clonotype comes from a woman aged 60-75 years with COVID-19, enrolled during active disease.

CDR3 nucleotides: TGCGCCAGCAGCCAAGGGCCAACTAATGAAAAACTGTTTTTT. This translates into CASSQGPTNEKLFF. This chain connects TRBV4-1 to TRBJ1-4; D ambiguous. The CDR3 is 14 residues long. Germline V gene data show CDR1 as MGHRA and CDR2 as YSYEKL. Trimming shortened V by 1 base and J by 0 bases, and 3 bases separated the two germline ends.